The rows below give T cell receptor beta chains drawn from one sample of a study of blood T cell repertoires in COVID-19. This table comes from immunoSEQ multiplex PCR, and its TCRdb copy is limited to in-frame clones, with some not included. The data show roughly 180,000 clones, 70% to 85% seen once. Sequences were obtained from peripheral blood. All receptors come from a man in his 60s who had recovered from COVID-19. The CDR3 runs from the conserved cysteine through the conserved F or W. D genes are given only for firm matches. Not all rows give a size; the values are once, few, many and, for expanded clones, a class.

TRBV30	TRBJ1-5	-	-	TGTGCCTGGAGTGAAACAGGATTAGGCAATCAGCCCCAGCATTTT	CAWSETGLGNQPQHF
TRBV6-5	TRBJ2-5	TRBD1	-	TGTGCCAGCAAAGGACAGGGGATGGTGGAGACCCAGTACTTC	CASKGQGMVETQYF
TRBV9	TRBJ1-1	TRBD1	-	TGTGCCAGCAGCGTGGACAGGGGGGGTGAAGCTTTCTTT	CASSVDRGGEAFF
TRBV3-1/TRBV3-2	TRBJ1-1	-	-	TGTGCCAGCAGCCAGACCCAGCGGAACACTGAAGCTTTCTTT	CASSQTQRNTEAFF
TRBV5-8	TRBJ1-5	TRBD1	-	TGTGCCAGCAGCTTCAGGGGGAAGGATCAGCCCCAGCATTTT	CASSFRGKDQPQHF
TRBV5-6	TRBJ1-2	-	-	TGTGCCAGCAGCTTGGACAGGACTAACTATGGCTACACCTTC	CASSLDRTNYGYTF
TRBV2	TRBJ2-1	TRBD2	-	TGTGCCAGCAAGCGGGGGGGCGGCAATGAGCAGTTCTTC	CASKRGGGNEQFF
TRBV20-1	TRBJ1-2	-	-	TGCAGTGCTAGTCCCAGCGGTAGCTACACCTTC	CSASPSGSYTF
TRBV6-6	TRBJ1-1	TRBD1	medium-sized	TGTGCCAGCAGTTTCGAGGGGGCAGGCACTGAAGCTTTCTTT	CASSFEGAGTEAFF
TRBV6-5	TRBJ1-1	-	-	TGTGCCAGCGGCACCACACGGGAGGGGAACACTGAAGCTTTCTTT	CASGTTREGNTEAFF
TRBV7-7	TRBJ1-1	-	-	TGTGCTAGCAGCCGGGGGGTGAACACTGAAGCTTTCTTT	CASSRGVNTEAFF
TRBV6-5	TRBJ1-2	TRBD1	-	TGTGCCAGCAGCTTACAAGGGGGCTCGGACGGCTACACCTTC	CASSLQGGSDGYTF
TRBV30	TRBJ1-1	-	-	TGTGCCTGGAGTGTACAGGGAGTTGACACTGAAGCTTTCTTT	CAWSVQGVDTEAFF
TRBV18	TRBJ1-3	-	-	TGTGCCAGCTCACCTCGCGCACAGAGCTCTGGAAACACCATATATTTT	CASSPRAQSSGNTIYF
TRBV9	TRBJ2-7	TRBD1	few	TGTGCCAGCAGCGTAGATGGACAGGGGGACGAGCAGTACTTC	CASSVDGQGDEQYF
TRBV25-1	TRBJ1-4	-	-	TGTGCCAGCAGTGTGGGCCCCGGAAAACTGTTTTTT	CASSVGPGKLFF
TRBV5-1	TRBJ2-1	-	-	TGCGCCAGCAGCGGCGGGGTTTGGGATGAGCAGTTCTTC	CASSGGVWDEQFF
TRBV7-3	TRBJ1-4	-	few	TGTGCCAGCAGCTTCCGGCCAGGGGAAAAACTGTTTTTT	CASSFRPGEKLFF
TRBV6-5	TRBJ1-3	-	-	TGTGCCAGCAGTTACTCGCACAGGGCGGACACCATATATTTT	CASSYSHRADTIYF
TRBV18	TRBJ2-7	-	-	TGTGCCAGCTCAGGTTCTCAGGGTTACGAGCAGTACTTC	CASSGSQGYEQYF
TRBV7-2	TRBJ1-3	TRBD1	-	TGTGCCAGCAGCTTAGTCCAGGGGGCGGCTGGAAACACCATATATTTT	CASSLVQGAAGNTIYF
TRBV6-5	TRBJ1-2	-	-	TGTGCCAGCAACTATCGGACAGCTAACTATGGCTACACCTTC	CASNYRTANYGYTF
TRBV4-1	TRBJ1-6	TRBD1	-	TGCGCCAGCAGCCAAGATCAGGGGGCACCAAATTCACCCCTCCACTTT	CASSQDQGAPNSPLHF
TRBV5-1	TRBJ1-1	TRBD1	-	TGCGCCAGCAGCTTGGGACCGACAGGGGGCACTGAAGCTTTCTTT	CASSLGPTGGTEAFF
TRBV5-8	TRBJ1-2	TRBD1	-	TGTGCCAGCAGCCCGTTTTGGGACAGGGACTATGGCTACACCTTC	CASSPFWDRDYGYTF
TRBV4-1	TRBJ1-2	TRBD1	-	TGCGCCAGCAGCCCTCAACAGGGGGCGAACTATGGCTACACCTTC	CASSPQQGANYGYTF
TRBV3-1/TRBV3-2	TRBJ2-1	TRBD2	-	TGTGCCAGCAGCCCGGGGGGAGGGTACAATGAGCAGTTCTTC	CASSPGGGYNEQFF
TRBV27	TRBJ1-5	-	-	TGTGCCAGCAGGAGGGGAGGAGAAGGTCAGCCCCAGCATTTT	CASRRGGEGQPQHF
TRBV12-3/TRBV12-4	TRBJ2-5	TRBD2	-	TGTGCCAGCAGCCCAGCGGGGCAAGGGACCCAGTACTTC	CASSPAGQGTQYF
TRBV7-3	TRBJ2-1	-	-	TGTGCCAGCAGCTTATGGGGGGGCGAGTACAATGAGCAGTTCTTC	CASSLWGGEYNEQFF
TRBV19	TRBJ2-4	-	-	TGTGCCAGTAGTATAGCTATGGGCCAAAGAAGGTACTTC	CASSIAMGQRRYF
TRBV7-3	TRBJ1-1	TRBD1	-	TGTGCCAGCAGCTCTCAATCCGGGACAGACGCTGAAGCTTTCTTT	CASSSQSGTDAEAFF
TRBV27	TRBJ1-2	-	-	TGTGCCAGCAGTCCAGGATATGGCTACACCTTC	CASSPGYGYTF
TRBV7-8	TRBJ2-5	TRBD1	-	TGTGCCAGCAGACCCACAGGGGGCAAGAAGACCCAGTACTTC	CASRPTGGKKTQYF
TRBV27	TRBJ2-3	-	-	TGTGCCAGCAGTTTATCGAGGGCATACACAGATACGCAGTATTTT	CASSLSRAYTDTQYF
TRBV7-6	TRBJ2-1	TRBD1	-	TGTGCCAGCAGCTTTCGACGGGACAGGGGTGATGAGCAGTTCTTC	CASSFRRDRGDEQFF
TRBV4-2	TRBJ1-1	-	-	TGTGCCAGCAGCCCGGCCCAAGGCACGGAGACTGAAGCTTTCTTT	CASSPAQGTETEAFF